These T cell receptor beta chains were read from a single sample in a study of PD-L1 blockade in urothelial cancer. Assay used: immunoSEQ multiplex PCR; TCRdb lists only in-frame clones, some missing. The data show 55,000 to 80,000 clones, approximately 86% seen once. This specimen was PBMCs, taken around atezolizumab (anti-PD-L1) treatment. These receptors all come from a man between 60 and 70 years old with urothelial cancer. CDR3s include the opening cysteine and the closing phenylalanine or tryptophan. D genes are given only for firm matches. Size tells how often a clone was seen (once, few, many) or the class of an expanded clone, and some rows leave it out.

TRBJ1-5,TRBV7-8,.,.,CASSIQGPAKPQHF,TGTGCCAGCAGCATACAGGGCCCCGCGAAGCCCCAGCATTTT
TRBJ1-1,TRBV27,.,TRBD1,CASGPTGIVTEAFF,TGTGCCAGCGGACCGACAGGGATCGTCACTGAAGCTTTCTTT
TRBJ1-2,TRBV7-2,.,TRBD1,CASSSGQGHYGYTF,TGTGCCAGCAGCTCGGGACAGGGACACTATGGCTACACCTTC
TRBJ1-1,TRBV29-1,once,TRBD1,CSVDLRTGGSVRLF,TGCAGCGTTGACTTACGAACAGGGGGCTCGGTTCGCCTCTTT
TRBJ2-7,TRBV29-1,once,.,CSVGAGTHPPYEQYF,TGCAGCGTTGGAGCAGGGACTCACCCTCCCTACGAGCAGTACTTC
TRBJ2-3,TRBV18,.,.,CASSPRADSGTDTQYF,TGTGCCAGCTCACCACGGGCAGATTCAGGGACAGATACGCAGTATTTT
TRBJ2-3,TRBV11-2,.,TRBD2,CASSLVGGGASTDTQYF,TGTGCCAGCAGCTTAGTGGGGGGGGGAGCTAGCACAGATACGCAGTATTTT
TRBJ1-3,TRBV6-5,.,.,CASSYSSLTGNTIYF,TGTGCCAGCAGTTACTCGAGCCTTACTGGAAACACCATATATTTT
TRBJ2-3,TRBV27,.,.,CASSFLATDTQYF,TGTGCCAGCAGTTTCTTAGCCACAGATACGCAGTATTTT
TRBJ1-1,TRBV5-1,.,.,CVSSLSWAGNTEAFF,TGCGTCAGCAGCTTGAGTTGGGCTGGGAACACTGAAGCTTTCTTT
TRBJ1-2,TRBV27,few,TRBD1,CASSLSYRGGYTF,TGTGCCAGCAGTTTATCGTACAGGGGCGGCTACACCTTC
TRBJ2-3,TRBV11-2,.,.,CASSSRPTDTQYF,TGTGCCAGCAGCTCTAGGCCCACAGATACGCAGTATTTT